These 19 T cell receptor beta chains were sequenced from one sample in a study of CD8 T cells in Susac syndrome. RNA totalling roughly 0.5 to 1 ug underwent reverse transcription with random hexamers. Via MiXCR, TCRdb re-called the immunoSEQ multiplex PCR reads, giving one row per CDR3 protein. Of approximately 190,000 distinct CDR3 sequences listed, 85% to 95% are singletons. The source material was CD8+ T cells from PBMCs. These receptors all come from a human donor with Susac syndrome.

The chain couples TRBV12-3 or TRBV12-4 to TRBJ1-6, with TRBD1 matching 7 bases. This CDR3 has 14 amino acids. Losses at the gene ends were 4 bases for V and 7 bases for J; bases not matched to a gene: 4. The CDR3 nucleotides are TGTGCCAGCAGTTCTACAGGGGAGAATTCACCCCTCCACTTT. This encodes CASSSTGENSPLHF.

This chain uses TRBV4-1 with TRBJ1-5; D is ambiguous. The CDR3 runs to 15 residues. V lost 0 bases, J lost 2 bases, and 8 bases lay in between. Looked up from germline, CDR1 is MGHRA and CDR2 is YSYEKL. The DNA for the CDR3 is TGCGCCAGCAGCCAAGATCCCTTGGGCAATCAGCCCCAGCATTTT. This translates into CASSQDPLGNQPQHF.

The chain couples TRBV15 to TRBJ1-5, with no clear D. With 8 bases removed from V and 2 bases from J, the gap between germline ends came to 13 bases. There are 14 residues in the CDR3. CDR1 and CDR2 from the germline V gene are LNHNV and YYDKDF (reference sequence). The CDR3 loop is CATSPDAGNQPQHF. The CDR3 coding sequence is TGTGCCACCTCCCCGGATGCCGGCAATCAGCCCCAGCATTTT.

The rearrangement uses TRBV6-5 and TRBJ1-2; 9 positions match TRBD1. CDR1 is MNHEY and CDR2 is SVGAGI in the germline V gene. This CDR3 comprises 13 residues. The junction had 3 bases not matched to a gene; V was cut back by 0 bases and J by 10 bases. CDR3 nucleotides: TGTGCCAGCAGTTACTCGGGACAGGGTGACTACACCTTC. This sequence encodes CASSYSGQGDYTF.

This chain connects TRBV7-8 to TRBJ2-5; 9 bases line up with TRBD2. The CDR3 contains 14 residues. With V trimmed by 2 bases and J by 3 bases, 1 base remained unmatched. Germline V gene lookup returns CDR1 SGHVS and CDR2 FQNEAQ. In DNA, the CDR3 is TGTGCCAGCAGCTTACTAGCGGGAAAAGAGACCCAGTACTTC. Translated, it gives CASSLLAGKETQYF.

The CDR3 coding sequence is TGTGCCTGGAGTTTGGACATCGTAAATCAGCCCCAGCATTTT. The encoded protein is CAWSLDIVNQPQHF. This chain uses TRBV30 with TRBJ1-5; tentatively, D is TRBD1 (5 bases). The germline V gene has CDR1 GTSNPN and CDR2 SVGIG (reference sequence). This CDR3 contains 14 residues. V was trimmed by 2 bases and J by 4 bases, leaving 12 bases between them. The whole variable domain, remainder taken from reference TRBV30 and TRBJ1-5, is SQTIHQWPATLVQPVGSPLSLECTVEGTSNPNLYWYRQAAGRGLQLLFYSVGIGQISSEVPQNLSASRPQDRQFILSSKKLLLSDSGFYLCAWSLDIVNQPQHFGDGTRLSIL.

The CDR3 bases are TGTGCCAGCAGCCACTTGGGGGGTAGCACAGATACGCAGTATTTT. As protein: CASSHLGGSTDTQYF. The chain joins TRBV4-2 to TRBJ2-3, with TRBD2 as a possible D gene (6 bases). V dropped 3 bases and J dropped 0 bases, with 10 bases sitting between them. Germline V CDR1 and CDR2: LGHNA, YNFKEQ. CDR3 size: 15 residues.

V usage is TRBV12-3 or TRBV12-4 and J usage is TRBJ1-3; D unclear. The germline V and J ends were trimmed by 5 bases and 0 bases, with 14 bases remaining between them. This CDR3 is 16 amino acids long. In DNA, the CDR3 is TGTGCCAGCAGTGCCCCGGCGGGCTCCTCTGGAAACACCATATATTTT. Translation: CASSAPAGSSGNTIYF.

The chain carries TRBV20-1 and TRBJ1-2; no clear D gene. The CDR3 has 12 residues. V was clipped by 7 bases and J by 6 bases, with 15 bases between them. Germline loops: CDR1 DFQATT, CDR2 SNEGSKA (reference sequence). CDR3 in DNA: TGCAGTGTCCCGGGGAGTCGCCATGGCTACACCTTC. Translation: CSVPGSRHGYTF.

The table lists this clonotype with a count of one. The chain employs TRBV9 and TRBJ1-5; weak D call: TRBD1 (5 bases). The germline gives CDR1 SGDLS, CDR2 YYNGEE. This CDR3 is built from 15 residues. Between the trimmed V and J ends, which lost 0 bases and 3 bases, there was a span of 10 bases. The CDR3 nucleotides read TGTGCCAGCAGCGTAGATGGGGGAGACAATCAGCCCCAGCATTTT. Protein sequence: CASSVDGGDNQPQHF.

The chain recombines TRBV28 with TRBJ1-1; TRBD1 matches at 7 bases. From germline, CDR1 is MDHEN and CDR2 SYDVKM. This CDR3 comprises 15 residues. V shed 0 bases, J shed 4 bases, and the junction held 5 bases outside the gene matches. CDR3 amino acids: CASSLWQGGSTEAFF. Here the CDR3 DNA reads TGTGCCAGCAGTTTATGGCAGGGGGGAAGCACTGAAGCTTTCTTT.

This rearrangement joins TRBV27 to TRBJ1-1; D is possibly TRBD1 (5 bases). The CDR3 runs to 13 residues. V lost 2 bases and J lost 4, with 8 bases in between. Per germline, CDR1 MNHEY and CDR2 SMNVEV (reference sequence). The DNA of the CDR3 is TGTGCCAGCAGTTTAGGAGGGGCCACTGAAGCTTTCTTT. Amino acids: CASSLGGATEAFF.

The chain recombines TRBV3-1 with TRBJ2-3; 11 nucleotides agree with TRBD2. Germline values: CDR1 LGHDT, CDR2 YNNKEL (reference sequence). The CDR3 loop spans 16 amino acids. After removal of 0 bases from V and 1 base from J, the junction contained 0 bases not matched to a gene. Here the CDR3 reads CASSQELAGGTDTQYF. CDR3 nucleotide sequence: TGTGCCAGCAGCCAAGAACTAGCGGGGGGCACAGATACGCAGTATTTT.

The chain links TRBV4-1 to TRBJ2-1; maybe TRBD1 (6 bases). The CDR3 is 18 residues long. The V end lost 1 base, the J end lost 2 bases, and 18 bases lay between the germline ends. CDR1 and CDR2 (germline): MGHRA, YSYEKL. The CDR3 is CASSQALQGVGAYNEQFF. The CDR3, as DNA: TGCGCCAGCAGCCAAGCGCTACAGGGCGTAGGGGCCTACAATGAGCAGTTCTTC.

The rearrangement links TRBV3-1 to TRBJ1-2, with no clear D. The ends were cut back, 4 bases at V and 12 bases at J, with 15 bases in the middle. This CDR3 spans 12 amino acids. Germline-derived CDR1 and CDR2 are LGHDT and YNNKEL (reference sequence). The CDR3 is CASSLGSLSNTF. Here the CDR3 DNA reads TGTGCCAGCAGCCTGGGCAGCCTCTCAAACACCTTC.

This clonotype has only one observation. The chain uses TRBV28 and TRBJ2-2; 9 bases are shared with TRBD2. The germline gives CDR1 MDHEN, CDR2 SYDVKM. The CDR3 is 15 amino acids. V shed 6 bases and J 1 base; nucleotides not matched to a gene: 3. CDR3 nucleotide sequence: TGTGCCAGCAGCCTGACTAGCGGGAACACCGGGGAGCTGTTTTTT. It is translated as CASSLTSGNTGELFF.

The rearrangement uses TRBV4-2 and TRBJ1-3; D not certain. CDR3 length equals 15 residues. V gave up 3 bases and J gave up 0 bases, with 9 bases separating them. CDR1 and CDR2 from the germline V gene are LGHNA and YNFKEQ. The CDR3 loop reads CASSQDGFSGNTIYF. CDR3 nucleotides: TGTGCCAGCAGCCAGGACGGATTCTCTGGAAACACCATATATTTT.

J is TRBJ2-7 and V is TRBV15, with 10 positions matching TRBD1. Germline-derived CDR1 and CDR2 are LNHNV and YYDKDF (reference sequence). The CDR3 covers 14 residues. Losses at the gene ends were 2 bases for V and 5 bases for J; bases not matched to a gene: 3. The CDR3 loop is CATSRYDRGHEQYF. The CDR3 region has the DNA TGTGCCACCAGCAGATATGACAGGGGGCACGAGCAGTACTTC.

This clonotype came up once. This rearrangement joins TRBV28 to TRBJ2-7; tentatively, D is TRBD1 (6 bases). Trimming took 10 bases from V and 0 from J, leaving 16 bases between them. The CDR3 runs to 14 residues. Per the germline V gene, CDR1 is MDHEN and CDR2 is SYDVKM. The CDR3 here is CATKIQGGSYEQYF. DNA of the CDR3: TGTGCCACCAAGATACAGGGCGGCTCCTACGAGCAGTACTTC.